Shown below are 23 T cell receptor beta chains from a single sample sequenced in a study of glioma-infiltrating T cells after dendritic cell vaccination. The method was immunoSEQ multiplex PCR; TCRdb's version includes in-frame clones alone and lacks a portion of them. The sample records roughly 52,000 clones, approximately 85% being singletons. This sample comprised blood, obtained before dendritic cell vaccination. The receptors shown here come from a human donor with glioblastoma.

This clone was observed once. The CDR3 DNA reads as TGTGCCAGCAGCGCGACGACAGGGGGAAGGGCAGATACGCAGTATTTT. Protein: CASSATTGGRADTQYF. This rearrangement joins TRBV5-5 to TRBJ2-3, with TRBD1 identical over 9 bases. The junction had 10 bases not matched to a gene; V was cut back by 4 bases and J by 4 bases. Germline V gives CDR1 SGHKS, CDR2 YYEKEE (reference sequence). This CDR3 spans 16 amino acids. The whole variable domain, filled in from reference TRBV5-5 and TRBJ2-3, reads DAGVTQSPTHLIKTRGQQVTLRCSPISGHKSVSWYQQVLGQGPQFIFQYYEKEERGRGNFPDRFSARQFPNYSSELNVNALLLGDSALYLCASSATTGGRADTQYFGPGTRLTVL.

This sequence joins TRBV11-2 and TRBJ2-7; D perhaps matches TRBD2 (6 bases). Per germline, CDR1 SGHAT and CDR2 FQNNGV. This CDR3 comprises 14 residues. Trimming removed 2 bases from V and 0 bases from J, with 8 bases in between. The CDR3 DNA sequence: TGTGCCAGCAGCTTATTCGGGAGCTCCTACGAGCAGTACTTC. Its translation: CASSLFGSSYEQYF.

This clone was seen more than once but under ten times. The chain has TRBV19 and TRBJ2-1; 9 bases fit TRBD2. Trimming took 8 bases from V and 2 from J; bases not matched to a gene: 4. The germline CDR1 and CDR2 sequences are LNHDA and SQIVND (reference sequence). The CDR3 length is 14 residues. The CDR3 is CASQRTSAYNEQFF. DNA for the CDR3: TGTGCCAGTCAGCGGACTAGCGCCTACAATGAGCAGTTCTTC. The complete variable domain, with remaining parts taken from reference TRBV19 and TRBJ2-1, reads DGGITQSPKYLFRKEGQNVTLSCEQNLNHDAMYWYRQDPGQGLRLIYYSQIVNDFQKGDIAEGYSVSREKKESFPLTVTSAQKNPTAFYLCASQRTSAYNEQFFGPGTRLTVL.

The J gene is TRBJ2-2, the V gene TRBV7-9, with 7 positions matching TRBD1. Germline V gene sequence: CDR1 SEHNR, CDR2 FQNEAQ (reference sequence). Trimming took 3 bases from V and 3 from J; bases not matched to a gene: 7. The CDR3 covers 16 residues. CDR3 residues: CASSFSSTGDTGELFF. The CDR3 region has the DNA TGTGCCAGCAGCTTTAGCTCCACAGGGGACACCGGGGAGCTGTTTTTT.

The chain recombines TRBV5-1 with TRBJ1-6; a possible D gene is TRBD1 (5 bases). The CDR3 contains 14 residues. The V end lost 1 base, the J end lost 7 bases, and 9 bases lay between the germline ends. CDR1 SGHRS and CDR2 YFSETQ come from the germline V gene. The CDR3 region has the DNA TGCGCCAGCAGCTTGCCAGGGAAGAATTCACCCCTCCACTTT. Its protein product is CASSLPGKNSPLHF.

This clone was detected a few times. V usage is TRBV11-2 and J usage is TRBJ1-1, with a possible D match to TRBD1 (5 bases). Germline V gene lookup returns CDR1 SGHAT and CDR2 FQNNGV. V was clipped by 4 bases and J by 1 base, with 10 bases between them. This CDR3 has 14 residues. The CDR3 region is CASSSFTGNTEAFF. Written as DNA, the CDR3 is TGTGCCAGCAGCTCCTTTACAGGGAACACTGAAGCTTTCTTT. Full variable domain (missing parts from reference TRBV11-2 and TRBJ1-1): EAGVAQSPRYKIIEKRQSVAFWCNPISGHATLYWYQQILGQGPKLLIQFQNNGVVDDSQLPKDRFSAERLKGVDSTLKIQPAKLEDSAVYLCASSSFTGNTEAFFGQGTRLTVV.

V usage is TRBV19 and J usage is TRBJ1-5, with TRBD1 identical over 7 bases. CDR3 length: 14 amino acids. Trimming cost V 6 bases and J 6 bases; bases outside gene matches: 8. From germline, CDR1 is LNHDA and CDR2 SQIVND (reference sequence). This CDR3 is CASSQGGLGQPQHF. The DNA for the CDR3 is TGTGCCAGTAGCCAGGGGGGACTCGGTCAGCCCCAGCATTTT.

The chain joins TRBV7-2 to TRBJ2-3; tentatively, D is TRBD2 (5 bases). The length of the CDR3 is 16 residues. V lost 5 bases, J lost 6 bases, and 21 bases lay in between. The germline V gene encodes CDR1 SGHTA and CDR2 FQGNSA. CDR3 sequence reads: CASSPAGWAVSDTQYF. The CDR3, as DNA: TGTGCCAGCAGCCCCGCGGGTTGGGCTGTGTCGGATACGCAGTATTTT.

The chain recombines TRBV30 with TRBJ1-3; 7 nucleotides align to TRBD1. The CDR3 is 15 amino acids. J gave up 4 bases and V 2 bases, and 8 bases lay outside the gene matches. Looked up from germline, CDR1 is GTSNPN and CDR2 is SVGIG (reference sequence). The CDR3 loop is CAWSIKGAWGNTIYF. The DNA of the CDR3 is TGTGCCTGGAGTATCAAGGGGGCGTGGGGAAACACCATATATTTT.

The chain has TRBV9 and TRBJ2-3; 10 nucleotides align to TRBD2. The germline CDR1 and CDR2 sequences are SGDLS and YYNGEE. Unmatched junction bases numbered 7, after V lost 2 bases and J lost 4 bases. CDR3 length: 16 amino acids. This CDR3 is CASSVGSSGSPDTQYF. The CDR3 coding sequence is TGTGCCAGCAGCGTCGGGTCTAGCGGGAGCCCAGATACGCAGTATTTT.

CDR3 sequence reads: CASSTGVRDIQYF. The CDR3 region has the DNA TGTGCCAGCAGCACGGGGGTTAGAGACATTCAGTACTTC. The chain links TRBV5-8 to TRBJ2-4, with D possibly TRBD2 on 6 matching bases. Germline CDR1 is SGHTS and CDR2 is YDEGEE. Trimming removed 4 bases from V and 8 bases from J, with 13 bases in between. The length of the CDR3 is 13 residues.

This clone was observed a single time. The V call is TRBV5-6, the J call TRBJ2-1; 9 bases are a match to TRBD2. The CDR3 contains 15 residues. CDR1 is SGHDT and CDR2 is YYEEEE in the germline V gene. J lost 6 bases, V lost 4 bases, and 8 bases had no gene match. CDR3 amino acids: CASSGLSGSLNEQFF. DNA for the CDR3: TGTGCCAGCAGCGGACTTAGCGGGAGCCTCAATGAGCAGTTCTTC.

This clone has just one count. V gene TRBV19 combines with J gene TRBJ1-1; 8 nucleotides agree with TRBD1. The ends lost 6 bases at V and 4 bases at J; junction bases unmatched: 10. Germline lookup yields CDR1 LNHDA and CDR2 SQIVND (reference sequence). This CDR3 is built from 15 residues. CDR3 loop: CASSADRGKGTEAFF. CDR3 nucleotides: TGTGCCAGTAGCGCTGACAGGGGAAAGGGCACTGAAGCTTTCTTT.

The genes are TRBV2 and TRBJ1-4; no reliable D call. The germline CDR1 and CDR2 sequences are SNHLY and FYNNEI. This CDR3 is 11 amino acids long. The V end was cut by 4 bases, the J end by 13 bases, with 10 bases between. DNA for the CDR3: TGTGCCAGCAGTGCTGAGAAGAGACTGTTTTTT. Translation gives CASSAEKRLFF.

This chain joins TRBV7-2 and TRBJ2-2; TRBD1 is a possible D gene (5 bases). CDR3 length equals 13 residues. Per germline, CDR1 SGHTA and CDR2 FQGNSA. The V end was cut by 5 bases, the J end by 7 bases, with 11 bases between. CDR3 residues: CASSLQGVGELFF. The CDR3 DNA follows: TGTGCCAGCAGCCTCCAGGGTGTCGGGGAGCTGTTTTTT.

A single count supports this clone. This rearrangement joins TRBV25-1 to TRBJ1-5; D unclear. The CDR3 length is 14 residues. Germline loops: CDR1 MGHDK, CDR2 SYGVNS. V dropped 8 bases and J dropped 0 bases, with 11 bases sitting between them. The CDR3 protein is CASGRQDSNQPQHF. Written as DNA, the CDR3 is TGTGCCAGCGGGAGGCAGGATAGCAATCAGCCCCAGCATTTT.

This clone was counted once. The V gene is TRBV5-1, the J gene TRBJ2-1; 9 bases fit TRBD2. Trimming removed 8 bases from V and 8 bases from J; junction bases left unmatched: 8. CDR1 and CDR2 (germline): SGHRS, YFSETQ. The CDR3 length is 13 residues. CDR3 protein: CASRSGSNYEQFF. DNA of the CDR3: TGCGCCAGTCGTAGCGGGAGCAACTATGAGCAGTTCTTC.

Only a few counts were recorded for this clone. The chain uses TRBV5-1 and TRBJ1-6, with 7 bases identical to TRBD1. The germline V gene has CDR1 SGHRS and CDR2 YFSETQ. Trimming removed 4 bases from V and 6 bases from J; junction bases left unmatched: 4. The CDR3 totals 14 residues. Written as DNA, the CDR3 is TGCGCCAGCAGCCCCGGGACAGTTAATTCACCCCTCCACTTT. It is translated as CASSPGTVNSPLHF.

The J gene is TRBJ2-7, the V gene TRBV7-2, with 7 bases aligning to TRBD1. CDR1 SGHTA and CDR2 FQGNSA come from the germline V gene. This CDR3 region has 15 residues. V trimming: 6 bases; J trimming: 2 bases; junction bases outside the gene matches: 10. In DNA, the CDR3 is TGTGCCAGCAGATTGTCAGACAGGGATACCTACGAGCAGTACTTC. Protein product: CASRLSDRDTYEQYF.

The sample holds a few counts of this clone. J is TRBJ1-1 and V is TRBV4-2, with 8 positions matching TRBD1. Losses at the gene ends were 1 base for V and 5 bases for J; bases not matched to a gene: 3. The CDR3 runs 14 residues. The germline V gene encodes CDR1 LGHNA and CDR2 YNFKEQ. CDR3 amino acids: CASSQVQGGTEAFF. CDR3 nucleotides: TGTGCCAGCAGCCAAGTACAGGGGGGTACTGAAGCTTTCTTT.

The chain links TRBV18 to TRBJ1-1; D unresolved. V shed 5 bases and J shed 2 bases, with 12 bases lying between them. The CDR3 runs to 14 residues. Germline V CDR1 and CDR2: KGHSH, LQKENI. CDR3 sequence (DNA): TGTGCCAGCTCATCGACTGGGAGTAACACTGAAGCTTTCTTT. Translating it yields CASSSTGSNTEAFF.

The chain uses TRBV19 and TRBJ2-3; D is undetermined. The germline V gene encodes CDR1 LNHDA and CDR2 SQIVND (reference sequence). The V and J ends lost 0 bases and 5 bases respectively, with 9 bases between them. The CDR3 has 14 amino acids. CDR3 nucleotide sequence: TGTGCCAGTAGTATAGAAGCAACAGTAGATACGCAGTATTTT. It encodes CASSIEATVDTQYF. Combining the CDR3 with reference TRBV19 and TRBJ2-3 gives the whole variable domain DGGITQSPKYLFRKEGQNVTLSCEQNLNHDAMYWYRQDPGQGLRLIYYSQIVNDFQKGDIAEGYSVSREKKESFPLTVTSAQKNPTAFYLCASSIEATVDTQYFGPGTRLTVL.

This chain links TRBV7-2 with TRBJ2-7, with D uncertain. This CDR3 contains 12 residues. Germline V gene lookup returns CDR1 SGHTA and CDR2 FQGNSA. Trimming shortened V by 2 bases and J by 7 bases, and 9 bases separated the two germline ends. CDR3 nucleotide sequence: TGTGCCAGCAGCTTAAGACTTGGGGAGCAGTACTTC. The encoded protein is CASSLRLGEQYF.